The clone carrying this T cell receptor beta chain was detected many times. The antigen is unknown. This sample was included in a study of early T cells in non-severe SARS-CoV-2 infection. Study-wide results and limits: Anti-spike CD8 specificities were favored by VDJdb matching, whose results missed private and CD4 specificities.

TCRdb reprocessed the 5' RACE reads with MiXCR, giving one entry per CDR3 protein. Altogether about 27,000 distinct CDR3 sequences are present, about 2.7% being singletons, with the ten largest covering 0.6% to 0.75%. There are 19 residues in the CDR3. V lost 0 bases and J 0 bases, leaving 20 bases between the germline ends. The germline V gene encodes CDR1 MNHEY and CDR2 SVGAGI. Sequencing was carried out using whole blood. The receptor's source is an adult who was a healthcare worker with PCR-confirmed SARS-CoV-2 infection or an uninfected control (not recorded which). The V call is TRBV6-5, the J call TRBJ1-1, with D possibly being TRBD1 (5 bases). The CDR3 protein is CASSYSWRGAATMNTEAFF. CDR3 nucleotides: TGTGCCAGCAGTTACTCGTGGAGGGGCGCGGCCACCATGAACACTGAAGCTTTCTTT.